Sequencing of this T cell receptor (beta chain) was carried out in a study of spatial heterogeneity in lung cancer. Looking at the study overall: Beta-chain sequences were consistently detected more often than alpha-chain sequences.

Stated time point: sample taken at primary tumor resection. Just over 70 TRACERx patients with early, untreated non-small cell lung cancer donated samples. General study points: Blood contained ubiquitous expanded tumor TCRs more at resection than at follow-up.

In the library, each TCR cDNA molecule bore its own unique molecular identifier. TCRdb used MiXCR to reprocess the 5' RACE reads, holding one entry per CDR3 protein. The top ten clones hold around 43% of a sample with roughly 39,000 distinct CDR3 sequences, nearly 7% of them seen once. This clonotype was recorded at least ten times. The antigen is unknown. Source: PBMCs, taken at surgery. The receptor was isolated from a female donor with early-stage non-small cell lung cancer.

The CDR3 region is CASSLAYGLEQYF. Here the CDR3 DNA reads TGCGCCAGCAGCTTGGCGTACGGGCTCGAGCAGTACTTC. The chain couples TRBV5-1 to TRBJ2-7; D remains ambiguous. Germline V gene lookup returns CDR1 SGHRS and CDR2 YFSETQ. The CDR3 contains 13 residues. V was shortened by 0 bases and J by 6 bases, with 10 bases between the two germline ends.